This is a list of T cell receptor beta chains from one sample in a study of CD8 T cells in Susac syndrome. Via MiXCR, TCRdb re-called the immunoSEQ multiplex PCR reads, giving one row per CDR3 protein. The sample has some 150,000 distinct CDR3 sequences, 94% seen once; the top ten hold 0.27%. The sample comprised CD8+ T cells from PBMCs. The source is a human donor in good health. Both conserved end residues are part of each CDR3. Each record gives: J gene, clone size, V gene, D gene, CDR3 DNA, CDR3 protein. D genes are given only for firm matches. Clone size appears in some rows only: once, few, many, or a class for an expanded clone.

j_gene: TRBJ2-7
abundance: .
v_gene: TRBV7-6
d_gene: TRBD1
CDR3nt: TGTGCCAGCAGCCACCGGACAGGGTCCGAGCAGTACTTC
CDR3aa: CASSHRTGSEQYF

j_gene: TRBJ2-3
abundance: .
v_gene: TRBV7-8
d_gene: .
CDR3nt: TGTGCCAGCAGCTTAATATTAGTGGGGAACACAGATACGCAGTATTTT
CDR3aa: CASSLILVGNTDTQYF

j_gene: TRBJ1-5
abundance: once
v_gene: TRBV20-1
d_gene: .
CDR3nt: TGCAGTGCTAGAAAGGGGGAGCAGCCCCAGCATTTT
CDR3aa: CSARKGEQPQHF

j_gene: TRBJ2-3
abundance: .
v_gene: TRBV20-1
d_gene: .
CDR3nt: TGCAGTGCTAGAGACCTTGACACAGATACGCAGTATTTT
CDR3aa: CSARDLDTDTQYF

j_gene: TRBJ2-5
abundance: .
v_gene: TRBV24-1
d_gene: .
CDR3nt: TGTGCCACCAGTGATTTAGGGCAGAAAGAGACCCAGTACTTC
CDR3aa: CATSDLGQKETQYF

j_gene: TRBJ1-1
abundance: .
v_gene: TRBV5-1
d_gene: .
CDR3nt: TGCGCCAGCAGCGGGGACGGTCCGAACACTGAAGCTTTCTTT
CDR3aa: CASSGDGPNTEAFF

j_gene: TRBJ2-7
abundance: .
v_gene: TRBV9
d_gene: .
CDR3nt: TGTGCCAGCAGCCCCCAGGGTGGAGCAGAAGAGCAGTACTTC
CDR3aa: CASSPQGGAEEQYF

j_gene: TRBJ2-7
abundance: .
v_gene: TRBV7-8
d_gene: .
CDR3nt: TGTGCCAGCAGCTTAGTCAGGGTGGGTTACGAGCAGTACTTC
CDR3aa: CASSLVRVGYEQYF

j_gene: TRBJ2-5
abundance: .
v_gene: TRBV27
d_gene: TRBD2
CDR3nt: TGTGCCAGCAGTTTCACACCCGGACTAGCGGGAGGGAAAGAGACCCAGTACTTC
CDR3aa: CASSFTPGLAGGKETQYF

j_gene: TRBJ1-3
abundance: .
v_gene: TRBV13
d_gene: TRBD1
CDR3nt: TGTGCCAGCAGCTTAGGGTACAGGGGAGGAGACACCATATATTTT
CDR3aa: CASSLGYRGGDTIYF

j_gene: TRBJ2-5
abundance: .
v_gene: TRBV6-2/TRBV6-3
d_gene: .
CDR3nt: TGTGCCAGCAGTTACTTGGGGACCGAGCAAGAGACCCAGTACTTC
CDR3aa: CASSYLGTEQETQYF

j_gene: TRBJ2-4
abundance: .
v_gene: TRBV13
d_gene: .
CDR3nt: TGTGCCAGCAGCTTAAGGGGTGGATCGCAGCTTTACTTC
CDR3aa: CASSLRGGSQLYF

j_gene: TRBJ2-1
abundance: .
v_gene: TRBV28
d_gene: TRBD1
CDR3nt: TGTGCCAGCAGCTACAGGGGTTCTCGCTATAATGAGCAGTTCTTC
CDR3aa: CASSYRGSRYNEQFF

j_gene: TRBJ1-2
abundance: .
v_gene: TRBV7-9
d_gene: .
CDR3nt: TGTGCCAGCAGCTCTTCCCCTTCCAGGGTAGATGGCTACACCTTC
CDR3aa: CASSSSPSRVDGYTF

j_gene: TRBJ2-1
abundance: .
v_gene: TRBV6-4
d_gene: .
CDR3nt: TGTGCCAGCAGTGACGGTGGAGAGCAGTTCTTC
CDR3aa: CASSDGGEQFF

j_gene: TRBJ2-6
abundance: .
v_gene: TRBV29-1
d_gene: .
CDR3nt: TGCAGCGTTGTGTGGCAGATGGCTGGGGCCAACGTCCTGACTTTC
CDR3aa: CSVVWQMAGANVLTF

j_gene: TRBJ2-7
abundance: .
v_gene: TRBV2
d_gene: .
CDR3nt: TGTGCCAGCGGAGGGGAAAGTTCCTACGAGCAGTACTTC
CDR3aa: CASGGESSYEQYF

j_gene: TRBJ2-7
abundance: .
v_gene: TRBV20-1
d_gene: .
CDR3nt: TGCAGTGCTAGAGATCTCGGGTTGTACTACGAGCAGTACTTC
CDR3aa: CSARDLGLYYEQYF

j_gene: TRBJ2-1
abundance: .
v_gene: TRBV13
d_gene: .
CDR3nt: TGTGCCAGCAGCTTACGGACAGTTGCGGATGAGCAGTTCTTC
CDR3aa: CASSLRTVADEQFF

j_gene: TRBJ2-7
abundance: .
v_gene: TRBV7-2
d_gene: .
CDR3nt: TGTGCCAGCAGCTCCAGCCCCACCGAAGCCTACGAGCAGTACTTC
CDR3aa: CASSSSPTEAYEQYF

j_gene: TRBJ2-7
abundance: .
v_gene: TRBV11-2
d_gene: .
CDR3nt: TGTGCCAGCAGCTTAACGCGGGACAACTTCTACGAGCAGTACTTC
CDR3aa: CASSLTRDNFYEQYF

j_gene: TRBJ2-7
abundance: .
v_gene: TRBV13
d_gene: .
CDR3nt: TGTGCCAGCAGCTTTTCCCAGCTGACCTACGAGCAGTACTTC
CDR3aa: CASSFSQLTYEQYF

j_gene: TRBJ1-5
abundance: .
v_gene: TRBV20-1
d_gene: .
CDR3nt: TGCAGTGCTAGTGAGACAGGCAATCAGCCCCAGCATTTT
CDR3aa: CSASETGNQPQHF

j_gene: TRBJ2-5
abundance: .
v_gene: TRBV27
d_gene: TRBD2
CDR3nt: TGTGCCAGCAGTTCCCGGACTAGCGGACAAGAGACCCAGTACTTC
CDR3aa: CASSSRTSGQETQYF

j_gene: TRBJ2-7
abundance: .
v_gene: TRBV3-1
d_gene: .
CDR3nt: TGTGCCAGCAGTTCTGACAGCAACGAGCAGTACTTC
CDR3aa: CASSSDSNEQYF

j_gene: TRBJ2-7
abundance: .
v_gene: TRBV29-1
d_gene: TRBD1
CDR3nt: TGCAGCGTTCCCGGGACAGGGGAAGAGCAGTACTTC
CDR3aa: CSVPGTGEEQYF

j_gene: TRBJ2-7
abundance: .
v_gene: TRBV27
d_gene: TRBD2
CDR3nt: TGTGCCAGCAGTCCCGGTGGGGGAGGGAATGCCCTCCACGAGCAGTACTTC
CDR3aa: CASSPGGGGNALHEQYF

j_gene: TRBJ2-3
abundance: once
v_gene: TRBV7-8
d_gene: .
CDR3nt: TGTGCCAGCAGCTGGGACCTATCAAGCACAGATACGCAGTATTTT
CDR3aa: CASSWDLSSTDTQYF

j_gene: TRBJ2-1
abundance: few
v_gene: TRBV11-2
d_gene: .
CDR3nt: TGTGCCAGCAGCTTAGATGGCAATGAGCAGTTCTTC
CDR3aa: CASSLDGNEQFF

j_gene: TRBJ2-1
abundance: .
v_gene: TRBV7-9
d_gene: TRBD1
CDR3nt: TGTGCCAGCAGCACAAATGATAAGGGGGCACCCTACAATGAGCAGTTCTTC
CDR3aa: CASSTNDKGAPYNEQFF

j_gene: TRBJ2-1
abundance: .
v_gene: TRBV29-1
d_gene: .
CDR3nt: TGCAGCGCCGACGGTGGTCTTTCCTACAATGAGCAGTTCTTC
CDR3aa: CSADGGLSYNEQFF

j_gene: TRBJ2-1
abundance: .
v_gene: TRBV20-1
d_gene: .
CDR3nt: TGCAGTGCTAGAGATCCGTGGCATAGTACCTACAATGAGCAGTTCTTC
CDR3aa: CSARDPWHSTYNEQFF

j_gene: TRBJ1-2
abundance: few
v_gene: TRBV18
d_gene: .
CDR3nt: TGTGCCAGCTCACCCGGGACGGACTATGGCTACACCTTC
CDR3aa: CASSPGTDYGYTF

j_gene: TRBJ2-1
abundance: few
v_gene: TRBV27
d_gene: TRBD1
CDR3nt: TGTGCCAGCAGTTTTGGACAGGGCTACAATGAGCAGTTCTTC
CDR3aa: CASSFGQGYNEQFF

j_gene: TRBJ1-1
abundance: .
v_gene: TRBV5-6
d_gene: .
CDR3nt: TGTGCCAGCAGCGTATTGACAAGTAACACTGAAGCTTTCTTT
CDR3aa: CASSVLTSNTEAFF

j_gene: TRBJ2-3
abundance: once
v_gene: TRBV4-2
d_gene: TRBD2
CDR3nt: TGTGCCAGCAGCCAAGCCCTAGCGGGTGGCACAGATACGCAGTATTTT
CDR3aa: CASSQALAGGTDTQYF

j_gene: TRBJ2-1
abundance: once
v_gene: TRBV6-2/TRBV6-3
d_gene: TRBD2
CDR3nt: TGTGCCAGCAGTTACTCGACCTTAGCGGGAGGGCCATTAAATGAGCAGTTCTTC
CDR3aa: CASSYSTLAGGPLNEQFF

j_gene: TRBJ1-5
abundance: once
v_gene: TRBV27
d_gene: .
CDR3nt: TGTGCCAGCAGTTCGGGCCTCTCCTATCAGCCCCAGCATTTT
CDR3aa: CASSSGLSYQPQHF

j_gene: TRBJ1-4
abundance: .
v_gene: TRBV14
d_gene: .
CDR3nt: TGTGCCAGCAGCCAAGCAGGGGCAACTCGTGAAAAACTGTTTTTT
CDR3aa: CASSQAGATREKLFF